Listed below are T cell receptor beta chains from one sample, sequenced in a study of blood T cell repertoires in COVID-19. Clones were read by immunoSEQ multiplex PCR, and TCRdb kept only the in-frame ones, dropping some. The sample contains 150,000 or so clones, about 90% of which appear only once. What was sequenced was peripheral blood. All receptors come from a woman in her seventies with acute or convalescent COVID-19. Each CDR3 is given with its conserved first and last residue. Each record gives: J gene, D gene, clone size, V gene, CDR3 protein, CDR3 DNA. The D gene is left open where the match is weak. Some rows have no size entry. The others give once, few or many, or a class for an expanded clone.

TRBJ2-1 TRBD2 . TRBV5-4 CASSPGLAGDVEQFF TGTGCCAGCAGCCCGGGACTAGCGGGAGACGTTGAGCAGTTCTTC
TRBJ2-2 TRBD1 . TRBV7-6 CASSLNRDRDYTGELFF TGTGCCAGCAGCCTCAACCGGGACAGGGACTACACCGGGGAGCTGTTTTTT
TRBJ1-2 . . TRBV7-2 CASSPTSEPYGYTF TGTGCCAGCAGCCCGACTTCGGAGCCCTATGGCTACACCTTC
TRBJ1-5 TRBD1 . TRBV19 CASSQDRGTQPQHF TGTGCCAGTAGTCAAGACAGGGGGACTCAGCCCCAGCATTTT
TRBJ1-5 . . TRBV6-4 CASSDPLRGGQPQHF TGTGCCAGCAGTGACCCCTTGCGGGGCGGCCAGCCCCAGCATTTT
TRBJ2-6 . . TRBV30 CAWGQSLGANVLTF TGTGCCTGGGGGCAGTCGCTTGGGGCCAACGTCCTGACTTTC
TRBJ2-7 TRBD2 once TRBV4-3 CASSRGLAKTYEQYF TGCGCCAGCAGCCGCGGACTAGCGAAAACCTACGAGCAGTACTTC
TRBJ2-3 . . TRBV5-1 CASSWGSDSSTDTQYF TGCGCCAGCAGCTGGGGTTCGGACTCTAGCACAGATACGCAGTATTTT
TRBJ2-1 TRBD2 once TRBV19 CASTPSGRREQFF TGTGCCAGTACCCCTAGCGGCCGTCGTGAGCAGTTCTTC
TRBJ1-2 TRBD1 . TRBV7-2 CASSAGQEYGYTF TGTGCCAGCAGCGCCGGACAGGAGTATGGCTACACCTTC
TRBJ2-5 . . TRBV27 CASSDSRSQYF TGTGCCAGCAGTGACTCTAGGTCCCAGTACTTC
TRBJ1-1 . . TRBV15 CATSRDSRNTEAFF TGTGCCACCAGCAGGGACAGTAGGAACACTGAAGCTTTCTTT
TRBJ2-7 TRBD2 . TRBV5-5 CASSYGGSYEQYF TGTGCCAGCAGCTACGGGGGGTCCTACGAGCAGTACTTC
TRBJ2-7 TRBD1 . TRBV3-1/TRBV3-2 CASSPVPGQSSYEQYF TGTGCCAGCAGCCCCGTCCCGGGACAGAGCTCCTACGAGCAGTACTTC
TRBJ2-1 . . TRBV29-1 CSVAPPVSYNEQFF TGCAGCGTCGCCCCCCCGGTCTCCTACAATGAGCAGTTCTTC
TRBJ1-6 TRBD1 . TRBV6-1 CASSEWAGGGSPLHF TGTGCCAGCAGTGAATGGGCAGGGGGCGGTTCACCCCTCCACTTT
TRBJ1-5 . . TRBV6-2/TRBV6-3 CASSLDSHNQPQHF TGTGCCAGCAGCCTCGACAGCCACAATCAGCCCCAGCATTTT
TRBJ2-7 . . TRBV3-1/TRBV3-2 CASSRGRDNGYEQYF TGTGCCAGCAGCCGTGGTAGGGACAACGGCTACGAGCAGTACTTC
TRBJ2-2 TRBD1 . TRBV6-2/TRBV6-3 CASSRTGKTGDTGELFF TGTGCCAGCAGCCGAACGGGAAAGACAGGGGACACCGGGGAGCTGTTTTTT
TRBJ2-2 TRBD1 . TRBV14 CASSQDGQGLGNTGELFF TGTGCCAGCAGCCAAGACGGACAGGGCCTGGGAAACACCGGGGAGCTGTTTTTT
TRBJ2-3 . . TRBV7-2 CASSRGGSTDTQYF TGTGCCAGCAGTCGAGGCGGGTCCACAGATACGCAGTATTTT
TRBJ1-4 . . TRBV2 CASSDRTWQGKLFF TGTGCCAGCAGTGACCGGACATGGCAGGGAAAACTGTTTTTT
TRBJ2-7 TRBD1 . TRBV10-3 CAISRGQGNEQYF TGTGCCATCAGTCGCGGACAGGGCAACGAGCAGTACTTC
TRBJ1-6 TRBD1 . TRBV4-3 CASRRSGGGNSPLHF TGCGCCAGCAGGAGGTCAGGGGGTGGGAATTCACCCCTCCACTTT
TRBJ1-4 . . TRBV11-2 CASSLDLLTETGKF TGTGCCAGCAGCTTAGATCTCCTTACCGAGACAGGCAAGTTT
TRBJ2-5 . . TRBV20-1 CSASRSSKETQYF TGCAGTGCTAGTCGATCCAGTAAAGAGACCCAGTACTTC
TRBJ1-1 . . TRBV10-1 CASSGRQLPNTEAFF TGCGCCAGCAGTGGCAGACAGCTGCCGAACACTGAAGCTTTCTTT
TRBJ2-7 . . TRBV5-1 CASSLNRVAVAEQYF TGCGCCAGCAGCTTAAACAGGGTGGCGGTCGCCGAGCAGTACTTC
TRBJ2-5 . . TRBV3-1/TRBV3-2 CASSQGQGETQYF TGTGCCAGCAGCCAAGGCCAGGGGGAGACCCAGTACTTC
TRBJ2-1 . . TRBV7-2 CASSSGGLSNEQFF TGTGCCAGCAGCTCCGGGGGGCTTTCCAATGAGCAGTTCTTC
TRBJ2-5 TRBD1 . TRBV5-1 CASSWGTGTQETQYF TGCGCCAGCAGCTGGGGGACAGGGACCCAAGAGACCCAGTACTTC
TRBJ2-1 TRBD1 few TRBV18 CASSSTRTGGYNEQFF TGTGCCAGCTCATCAACCCGGACAGGGGGGTACAATGAGCAGTTCTTC
TRBJ2-3 TRBD2 . TRBV4-3 CASSQAPGTRSDTQYF TGCGCCAGCAGCCAAGCCCCCGGGACTAGGTCAGATACGCAGTATTTT
TRBJ2-1 . . TRBV4-2 CASSQGQWAEQFF TGTGCCAGCAGCCAAGGACAGTGGGCTGAGCAGTTCTTC
TRBJ1-2 . . TRBV25-1 CASSEWRVLLGGYTF TGTGCCAGCAGTGAATGGAGGGTATTATTGGGTGGCTACACCTTC
TRBJ2-2 TRBD2 . TRBV7-9 CASSLTKASGGSGELFF TGTGCCAGCAGCCTCACCAAGGCTAGCGGGGGATCCGGGGAGCTGTTTTTT
TRBJ1-2 TRBD1 once TRBV28 CASSFVGRGYGYTF TGTGCCAGCAGTTTCGTTGGCAGGGGGTATGGCTACACCTTC
TRBJ2-7 . . TRBV7-8 CASSLRPGMGEQYF TGTGCCAGCAGCTTGCGGCCGGGGATGGGGGAGCAGTACTTC
TRBJ1-1 TRBD1 . TRBV5-6 CASSYRGYMNTEAFF TGTGCCAGCAGCTACAGGGGATACATGAACACTGAAGCTTTCTTT
TRBJ1-1 . once TRBV11-2 CASSSLTANTEAFF TGTGCCAGCAGCTCCTTGACAGCGAACACTGAAGCTTTCTTT
TRBJ2-7 TRBD1 . TRBV28 CASSSNPRLTGTNEQYF TGTGCCAGCAGTTCCAACCCGCGCCTGACAGGGACCAACGAGCAGTACTTC
TRBJ1-5 . once TRBV5-8 CASSAGRRNQPQHF TGTGCCAGCAGCGCGGGACGGCGGAATCAGCCCCAGCATTTT
TRBJ1-2 . few TRBV28 CASTRSGGYYGYTF TGTGCCAGCACTAGATCGGGAGGCTACTATGGCTACACCTTC
TRBJ2-2 . . TRBV6-5 CASRARRGRTGELFF TGTGCCAGCAGGGCCCGGAGGGGGCGTACCGGGGAGCTGTTTTTT
TRBJ1-1 . once TRBV21-1 CASSYDRATEAFF TGTGCCAGCAGCTATGACAGGGCCACTGAAGCTTTCTTT
TRBJ1-5 TRBD1 . TRBV15 CATSSRTGVQPQHF TGTGCCACCAGCAGTAGGACAGGGGTTCAGCCCCAGCATTTT
TRBJ1-5 . . TRBV2 CASSEGQRNQPQHF TGTGCCAGCAGTGAAGGACAACGCAATCAGCCCCAGCATTTT
TRBJ2-7 . once TRBV2 CASSELRQGGEQYF TGTGCCAGCAGTGAGTTGAGACAGGGAGGCGAGCAGTACTTC
TRBJ1-5 TRBD1 . TRBV24-1 CATSDSGQGASVYQPQHF TGTGCCACCAGTGACTCCGGACAGGGGGCTTCTGTTTATCAGCCCCAGCATTTT
TRBJ2-7 . . TRBV5-4 CASSLGGGTYEQYF TGTGCCAGCAGCTTGGGAGGCGGGACCTACGAGCAGTACTTC
TRBJ1-1 . . TRBV4-3 CASSQTANTEAFF TGCGCCAGCAGCCAGACAGCGAACACTGAAGCTTTCTTT
TRBJ2-7 . . TRBV18 CASSPEQGLEQYF TGTGCCAGCTCACCAGAACAGGGCCTCGAGCAGTACTTC
TRBJ1-1 . . TRBV4-2 CASSQDAFSRNTEAFF TGTGCCAGCAGCCAAGATGCATTTAGCAGGAACACTGAAGCTTTCTTT
TRBJ1-1 . . TRBV12-3/TRBV12-4 CASSFGGGTEAFF TGTGCCAGCAGTTTCGGGGGTGGCACTGAAGCTTTCTTT
TRBJ2-5 TRBD1 . TRBV5-1 CASSSQGAYETQYF TGCGCCAGCAGCTCACAGGGGGCATACGAGACCCAGTACTTC
TRBJ2-7 . . TRBV10-3 CAISASTSSNEQYF TGTGCCATCAGTGCCTCCACATCTAGTAACGAGCAGTACTTC
TRBJ1-5 TRBD1 . TRBV30 CAWTQGQGYQPQHF TGTGCCTGGACCCAGGGACAGGGGTATCAGCCCCAGCATTTT
TRBJ1-1 . . TRBV18 CASSPRENTEAFF TGTGCCAGCTCACCACGAGAGAACACTGAAGCTTTCTTT
TRBJ1-5 . . TRBV4-3 CASSQGGGQGDFAGNQPQHF TGCGCCAGCAGCCAGGGGGGGGGACAAGGGGACTTTGCGGGCAATCAGCCCCAGCATTTT